This entry describes one TCR beta chain. The source of the sample is a study of T cells in Graves' hyperthyroidism and ophthalmopathy. RNA transcripts gave rise to amplified TCR beta CDR3 regions. A first-round RT-PCR of the TCR CDR3 used the HTBI primer set. TCRdb re-called the multiplex PCR reads through MiXCR, storing one row per CDR3 protein. The repertoire holds about 180,000 distinct CDR3 sequences, with 15% to 20% as singletons. CDR3 length equals 16 residues. Trimming removed 3 bases at V and 8 bases at J, with 22 bases between. CDR1 and CDR2 from the germline V gene are LGHNA and YNFKEQ. The source is a woman between 50 and 59 years old with Graves' hyperthyroidism. The chain links TRBV4-2 to TRBJ1-2; weak D call: TRBD1 (5 bases). Material for sequencing was blood. CDR3 in amino acids: CASSHPSRVSGRGYTF. DNA of the CDR3: TGTGCCAGCAGCCATCCCTCGCGGGTATCAGGGCGCGGCTACACCTTC.